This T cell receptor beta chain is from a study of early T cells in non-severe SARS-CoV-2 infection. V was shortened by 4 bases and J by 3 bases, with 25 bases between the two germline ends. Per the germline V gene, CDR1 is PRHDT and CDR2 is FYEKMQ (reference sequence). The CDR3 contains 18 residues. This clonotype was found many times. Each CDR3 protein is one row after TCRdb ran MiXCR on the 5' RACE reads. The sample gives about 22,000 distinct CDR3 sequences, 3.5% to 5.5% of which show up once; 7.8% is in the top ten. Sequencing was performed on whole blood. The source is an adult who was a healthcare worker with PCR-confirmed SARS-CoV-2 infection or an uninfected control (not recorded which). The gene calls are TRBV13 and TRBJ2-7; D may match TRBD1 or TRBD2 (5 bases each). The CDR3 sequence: CASSYSPQSEGYFYEQYF. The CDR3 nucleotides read TGTGCCAGCAGCTACTCCCCCCAAAGCGAGGGGTATTTCTACGAGCAGTACTTC.